Sequencing of this T cell receptor beta chain was carried out in a study of shared clonotypes between healthy human individuals. Study results and caveats: Generation of non-shared clonotypes was less probable than generation of clonotypes shared by all four donors. Memory subsets had estimated richness that was generally smaller than that of naive subsets.

A note on this clone: The antigen is unknown.

CDR3 length: 15 amino acids. V lost 1 base and J 4 bases, leaving 10 bases between the germline ends. The germline V gene encodes CDR1 SGHTA and CDR2 FQGNSA. Assay used: immunoSEQ multiplex PCR; TCRdb lists only in-frame clones, some missing. The sample records 2 million to 2.5 million clones, 85% to 95% being singletons. The V gene is TRBV7-2, the J gene TRBJ1-4, with a possible D match to TRBD1 (5 bases). This TCR derives from a man younger than 30 in good health. Some clones in this sample may be carry-over from other donors' samples. Source material: naive CD4+ T cells from PBMCs. Sample subset: CD45RA+ positively selected. CDR3 protein: CASSLGWGFNEKLFF. The CDR3, as DNA: TGTGCCAGCAGCTTAGGGTGGGGCTTTAATGAAAAACTGTTTTTT. Full variable domain (outside the CDR3, taken from reference TRBV7-2 and TRBJ1-4): GAGVSQSPSNKVTEKGKDVELRCDPISGHTALYWYRQSLGQGLEFLIYFQGNSAPDKSGLPSDRFSAERTGGSVSTLTIQRTQQEDSAVYLCASSLGWGFNEKLFFGSGTQLSVL.